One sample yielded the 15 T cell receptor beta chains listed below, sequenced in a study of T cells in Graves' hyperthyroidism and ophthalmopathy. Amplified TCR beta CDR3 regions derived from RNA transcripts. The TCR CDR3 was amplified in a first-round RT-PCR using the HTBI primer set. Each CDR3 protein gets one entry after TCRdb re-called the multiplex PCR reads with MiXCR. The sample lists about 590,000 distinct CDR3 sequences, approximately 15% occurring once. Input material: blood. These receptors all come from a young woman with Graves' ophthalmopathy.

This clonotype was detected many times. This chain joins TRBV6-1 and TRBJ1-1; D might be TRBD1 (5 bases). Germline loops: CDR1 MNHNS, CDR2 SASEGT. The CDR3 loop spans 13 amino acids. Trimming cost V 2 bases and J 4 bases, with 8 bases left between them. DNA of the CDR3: TGTGCCAGCAGTGAAATGGGGGTCACTGAAGCTTTCTTT. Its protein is CASSEMGVTEAFF.

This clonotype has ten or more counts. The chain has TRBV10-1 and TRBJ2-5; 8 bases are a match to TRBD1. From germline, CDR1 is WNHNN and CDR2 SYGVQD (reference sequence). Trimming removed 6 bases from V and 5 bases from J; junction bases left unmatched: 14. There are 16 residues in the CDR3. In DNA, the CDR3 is TGCGCCAGCAGCCTGGACAGGGAAAGGGTCACGGAGACCCAGTACTTC. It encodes CASSLDRERVTETQYF.

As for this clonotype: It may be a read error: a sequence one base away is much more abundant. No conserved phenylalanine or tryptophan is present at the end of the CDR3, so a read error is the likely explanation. Here the CDR3 DNA reads TGTGCCAGCTCACCACCTTTAGTTTCCTACGAGCAGTACCTC. Its translation: CASSPPLVSYEQYL. The rearrangement uses TRBV6-2 or TRBV6-3 and TRBJ2-7; D remains unclear. From germline, CDR1 is MNHEY and CDR2 SVGEGT. CDR3 length: 14 amino acids. Deletions cut 8 bases from V and 1 base from J, with 15 bases between.

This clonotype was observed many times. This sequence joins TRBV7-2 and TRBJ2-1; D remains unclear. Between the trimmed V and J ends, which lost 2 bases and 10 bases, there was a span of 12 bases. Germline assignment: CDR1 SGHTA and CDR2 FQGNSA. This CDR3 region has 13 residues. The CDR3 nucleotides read TGTGCCAGCAGCTTACTCAGTCGGACGGAGCAGTTCTTC. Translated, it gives CASSLLSRTEQFF.

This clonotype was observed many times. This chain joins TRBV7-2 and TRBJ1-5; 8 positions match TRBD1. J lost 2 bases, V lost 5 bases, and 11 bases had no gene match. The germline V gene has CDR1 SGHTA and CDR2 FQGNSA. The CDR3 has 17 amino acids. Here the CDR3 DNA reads TGTGCCAGCAGCGGAAGGACAGGGAGTTATGGCAATCAGCCCCAGCATTTT. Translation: CASSGRTGSYGNQPQHF.

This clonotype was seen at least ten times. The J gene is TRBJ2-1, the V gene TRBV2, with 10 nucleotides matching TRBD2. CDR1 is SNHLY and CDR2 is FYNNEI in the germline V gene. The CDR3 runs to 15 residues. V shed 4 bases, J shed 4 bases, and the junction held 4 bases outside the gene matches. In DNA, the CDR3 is TGTGCCAGCAGTGCCACTAGCGGGGAATACAATGAGCAGTTCTTC. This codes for CASSATSGEYNEQFF.

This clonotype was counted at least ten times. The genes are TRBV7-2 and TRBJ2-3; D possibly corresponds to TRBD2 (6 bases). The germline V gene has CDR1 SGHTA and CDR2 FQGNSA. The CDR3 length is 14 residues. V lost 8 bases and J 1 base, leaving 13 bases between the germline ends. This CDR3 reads CASGTSLGTDTQYF. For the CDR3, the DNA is TGTGCCAGCGGAACTAGCTTGGGCACAGATACGCAGTATTTT.

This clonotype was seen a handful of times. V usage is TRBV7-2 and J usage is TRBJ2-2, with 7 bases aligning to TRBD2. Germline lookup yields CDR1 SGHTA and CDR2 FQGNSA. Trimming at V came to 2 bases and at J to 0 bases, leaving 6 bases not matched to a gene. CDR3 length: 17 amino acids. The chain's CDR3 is CASSLMWSGTNTGELFF. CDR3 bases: TGTGCCAGCAGCTTAATGTGGAGCGGGACGAACACCGGGGAGCTGTTTTTT.

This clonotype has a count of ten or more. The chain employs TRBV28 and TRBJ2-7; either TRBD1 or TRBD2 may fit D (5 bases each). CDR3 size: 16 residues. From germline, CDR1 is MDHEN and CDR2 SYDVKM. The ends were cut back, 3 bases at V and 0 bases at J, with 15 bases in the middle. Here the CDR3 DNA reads TGTGCCAGCAGTTTGGGGGACCCCAGCCGCTCCTACGAGCAGTACTTC. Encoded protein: CASSLGDPSRSYEQYF.

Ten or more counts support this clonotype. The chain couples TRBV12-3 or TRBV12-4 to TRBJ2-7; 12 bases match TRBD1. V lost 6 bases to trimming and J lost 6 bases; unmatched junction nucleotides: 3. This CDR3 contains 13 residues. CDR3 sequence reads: CASRRDRGREQYF. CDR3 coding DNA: TGTGCCAGCAGGAGGGACAGGGGGCGCGAGCAGTACTTC.

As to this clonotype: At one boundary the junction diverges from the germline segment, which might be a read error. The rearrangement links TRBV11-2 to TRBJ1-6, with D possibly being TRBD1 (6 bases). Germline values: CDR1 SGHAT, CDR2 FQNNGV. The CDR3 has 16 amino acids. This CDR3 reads CASSVEDSSYYSPLHF. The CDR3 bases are TGTGCCAGCAGCGTAGAGGACAGCTCCTATTATTCACCCCTCCACTTT.

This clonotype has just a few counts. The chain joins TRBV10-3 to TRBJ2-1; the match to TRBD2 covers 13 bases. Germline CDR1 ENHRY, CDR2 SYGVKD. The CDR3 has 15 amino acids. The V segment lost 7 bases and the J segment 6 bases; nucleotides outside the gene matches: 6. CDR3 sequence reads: CAINPGTSGINEQFF. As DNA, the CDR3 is TGTGCCATCAATCCCGGGACTAGCGGGATCAATGAGCAGTTCTTC.

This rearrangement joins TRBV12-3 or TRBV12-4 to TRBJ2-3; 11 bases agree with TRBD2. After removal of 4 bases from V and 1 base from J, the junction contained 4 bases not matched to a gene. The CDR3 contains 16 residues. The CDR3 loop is CASSSGLAAGTDTQYF. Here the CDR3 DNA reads TGTGCCAGCAGTTCGGGACTAGCGGCCGGCACAGATACGCAGTATTTT.

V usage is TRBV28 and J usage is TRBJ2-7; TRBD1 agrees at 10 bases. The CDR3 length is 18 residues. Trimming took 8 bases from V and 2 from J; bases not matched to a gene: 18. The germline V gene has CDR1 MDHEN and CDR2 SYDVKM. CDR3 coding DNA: TGTGCCAGCTCACCTTTGACAGGGGGCTCTGGGGCGACCTACGAGCAGTACTTC. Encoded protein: CASSPLTGGSGATYEQYF.

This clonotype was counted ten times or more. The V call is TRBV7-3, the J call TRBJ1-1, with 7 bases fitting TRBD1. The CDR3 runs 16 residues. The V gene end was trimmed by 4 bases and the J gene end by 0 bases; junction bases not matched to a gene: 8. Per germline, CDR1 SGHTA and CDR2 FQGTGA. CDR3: CASSSPSGTVNTEAFF. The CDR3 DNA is TGTGCCAGCAGCTCACCTTCCGGGACAGTGAACACTGAAGCTTTCTTT.